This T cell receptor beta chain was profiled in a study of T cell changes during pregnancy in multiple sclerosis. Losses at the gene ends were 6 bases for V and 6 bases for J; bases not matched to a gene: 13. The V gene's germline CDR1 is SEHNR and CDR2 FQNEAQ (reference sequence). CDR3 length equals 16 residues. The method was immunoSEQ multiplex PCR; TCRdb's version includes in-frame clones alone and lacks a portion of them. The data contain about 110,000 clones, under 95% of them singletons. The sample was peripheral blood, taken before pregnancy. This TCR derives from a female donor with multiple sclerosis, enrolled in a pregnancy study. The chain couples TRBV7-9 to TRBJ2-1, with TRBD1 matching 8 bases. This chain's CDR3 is CASRGGFGTGGNEQFF. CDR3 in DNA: TGTGCCAGCAGGGGTGGGTTCGGGACAGGAGGCAATGAGCAGTTCTTC. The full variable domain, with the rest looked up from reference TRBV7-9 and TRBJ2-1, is DTGVSQNPRHKITKRGQNVTFRCDPISEHNRLYWYRQTLGQGPEFLTYFQNEAQLEKSRLLSDRFSAERPKGSFSTLEIQRTEQGDSAMYLCASRGGFGTGGNEQFFGPGTRLTVL.